This T cell receptor (beta chain) was recovered during a study of shared clonotypes between healthy human individuals. Study-level information: In total, the donors were a couple of women and a few men aged 18 to 49. Every donor yielded three CD4 naive, three CD4 memory, two CD8 naive and one CD8 memory plate.

The naive CD8 fraction comprised CD45RO-negative cells positively selected for CCR7 and excluded terminally differentiated effector memory CD45RA+ cells. Donors were Caucasian adults residing in Nashville, Tennessee, USA. Sequencing used immunoSEQ multiplex PCR; TCRdb keeps in-frame clones, though not all of them. This sample yields 550,000 to 600,000 clones, of which roughly 98% are seen a single time; 0.3% belongs to the top ten. Trimming removed 3 bases at V and 5 bases at J, with 14 bases between. Germline V CDR1 and CDR2: LGHNT, FRNRAP. The CDR3 runs to 15 residues. The study, taken as a whole, reports: Clonotypes not shared had lower generation probabilities than those common to all four donors.

With regard to this clone: Its antigen is not identified.

The specimen sequenced was naive CD8+ T cells sorted from blood. The receptor was isolated from a man aged 30 to 39 in good health. This rearrangement joins TRBV12-5 to TRBJ2-1; D not certain. The CDR3 DNA follows: TGTGCTAGTGGTTTACCGGGTTTAAATAACAATGAGCAGTTCTTC. Its protein is CASGLPGLNNNEQFF.